The 15 T cell receptor beta chains reported below all come from one sample, sequenced in a study of a mutant IDH1 vaccine in newly diagnosed glioma (dated by TCRdb to about 2021). The sample's time point, from its label and the paper: week 11, during vaccination. Each vaccine dose, consisting of 300 ug of a 20-mer mutant IDH1 peptide in Montanide, was administered subcutaneously with topical imiquimod. These receptors lack a known antigen. Receptor amplification or capture employed the immunoSEQ multiplex PCR assay. Sourced from immuneACCESS, this table was stored by TCRdb with only in-frame sequences that have V and J called. A share of the clones is absent; for the studies checked, an unresolved V gene accounts for under half, and the remainder has no known explanation. Across this sample there are 110,000 or so clones, with around 90% seen only once. Around 0.61% of the sample comes from the top ten.

Sequenced material: PBMCs, taken from a glioma patient whose treatment included an IDH1 peptide vaccine. Receptors were obtained from a woman between 50 and 59 years old with glioma.

The chain couples TRBV28 to TRBJ1-4; D ambiguous. The CDR3 consists of 11 residues. Germline-derived CDR1 and CDR2 are MDHEN and SYDVKM. V dropped 4 bases and J dropped 8 bases, with 5 bases sitting between them. CDR3 sequence reads: CASSSPEKLFF. The CDR3 coding sequence is TGTGCCAGCAGTTCCCCCGAAAAACTGTTTTTT.

This chain links TRBV19 with TRBJ2-1; TRBD2 agrees at 7 bases. Germline CDR1 and CDR2: LNHDA and SQIVND (reference sequence). After removal of 5 bases from V and 1 base from J, the junction contained 11 bases not matched to a gene. This CDR3 region has 17 residues. The CDR3 nucleotides read TGTGCCAGTAGTCCACCCCGACTAGCTAGGTCCTACAATGAGCAGTTCTTC. Translation gives CASSPPRLARSYNEQFF.

This chain links TRBV5-6 with TRBJ1-1; D gene unclear. In germline, CDR1 is SGHDT, CDR2 YYEEEE. This CDR3 is 17 amino acids long. The V gene lost 0 bases and the J gene lost 0 bases, with 15 bases spanning the gap. The CDR3 DNA sequence: TGTGCCAGCAGCTTGGACGGAAATTCCCTTTTGAACACTGAAGCTTTCTTT. Translation: CASSLDGNSLLNTEAFF.

The rearrangement joins TRBV30 to TRBJ2-7; D may be TRBD2 (6 bases). V lost 4 bases, J lost 0 bases, and 10 bases lay in between. Germline CDR1 GTSNPN, CDR2 SVGIG (reference sequence). The CDR3 totals 13 residues. CDR3 protein: CAWTEAGSYEQYF. The CDR3 nucleotides read TGTGCCTGGACAGAAGCGGGCTCCTACGAGCAGTACTTC.

The chain employs TRBV18 and TRBJ1-6, with D perhaps TRBD1 (5 bases). The length of the CDR3 is 14 residues. Germline-derived CDR1 and CDR2 are KGHSH and LQKENI. Trimming cost V 6 bases and J 7 bases, with 13 bases left between them. CDR3 protein: CASSRDHGNSPLHF. The CDR3 DNA reads as TGTGCCAGCTCCCGGGACCATGGAAATTCACCCCTCCACTTT.

CDR3 DNA: TGTGCCACCAGCACTCGGACAGGGGGGTCCTACGAGCAGTACTTC. Amino acid sequence: CATSTRTGGSYEQYF. The chain is built from TRBV15 and TRBJ2-7, with 10 nucleotides matching TRBD1. J gave up 1 base and V 4 bases, and 4 bases lay outside the gene matches. This CDR3 has 15 residues. Germline V gives CDR1 LNHNV, CDR2 YYDKDF (reference sequence).

The rearrangement links TRBV13 to TRBJ2-5; TRBD2 matches at 12 bases. Germline-derived CDR1 and CDR2 are PRHDT and FYEKMQ (reference sequence). With V trimmed by 5 bases and J by 1 base, 5 bases remained unmatched. This CDR3 comprises 16 residues. CDR3 region: CASSTRTSGAQETQYF. The CDR3 DNA follows: TGTGCCAGCAGCACCCGGACTAGCGGGGCCCAAGAGACCCAGTACTTC.

The chain combines TRBV23-1 with TRBJ2-7; D might be TRBD1 or TRBD2, each matching 5 bases. TRBV23-1 is an open reading frame, and its role is uncertain. Trimming took off 0 bases at V and 6 bases at J, with 15 bases between the two ends. The CDR3 covers 15 residues. The CDR3 here is CASSQSRDHGREQYF. In DNA, the CDR3 is TGCGCCAGCAGTCAATCTAGGGACCACGGCCGCGAGCAGTACTTC.

The gene calls are TRBV5-1 and TRBJ1-1; TRBD1 aligns across 7 bases. The CDR3 has 14 amino acids. V was pared by 2 bases and J by 4 bases, with 5 bases of the junction left unmatched. The V gene's germline CDR1 is SGHRS and CDR2 YFSETQ. The CDR3 DNA follows: TGCGCCAGCAGCTTCCGAAGACAGGGCACTGAAGCTTTCTTT. Residues: CASSFRRQGTEAFF.

The chain carries TRBV5-1 and TRBJ1-2, with D uncertain. Germline V CDR1 and CDR2: SGHRS, YFSETQ. Trimming took 0 bases from V and 0 from J, leaving 6 bases between them. The CDR3 spans 14 residues. CDR3 sequence: CASSLETANYGYTF. DNA for the CDR3: TGCGCCAGCAGCTTGGAAACAGCTAACTATGGCTACACCTTC. The entire variable domain, with the rest obtained from reference TRBV5-1 and TRBJ1-2, is as follows: KAGVTQTPRYLIKTRGQQVTLSCSPISGHRSVSWYQQTPGQGLQFLFEYFSETQRNKGNFPGRFSGRQFSNSRSEMNVSTLELGDSALYLCASSLETANYGYTFGSGTRLTVV.

This clone came up once. The chain links TRBV9 to TRBJ2-7; 9 nucleotides align to TRBD2. Germline assignment: CDR1 SGDLS and CDR2 YYNGEE. The CDR3 is 14 amino acids. Unmatched junction bases numbered 6, after V lost 4 bases and J lost 4 bases. The CDR3 is CASSPASGRYEQYF. For the CDR3, the DNA is TGTGCCAGCAGCCCCGCAAGCGGGAGGTACGAGCAGTACTTC.

The V gene is TRBV19, the J gene TRBJ2-2; D tentatively fits TRBD1 or TRBD2 (5 bases each). V was shortened by 4 bases and J by 6 bases, with 15 bases between the two germline ends. This CDR3 has 15 residues. CDR1 LNHDA and CDR2 SQIVND come from the germline V gene (reference sequence). The chain's CDR3 is CASSTRDGLSGELFF. For the CDR3, the DNA is TGTGCCAGTAGTACCCGGGACGGTCTCTCCGGGGAGCTGTTTTTT.

The chain recombines TRBV6-4 with TRBJ2-2, with D possibly being TRBD2 (5 bases). CDR1 is MRHNA, CDR2 SNTAGT, per germline. This CDR3 contains 14 residues. Trimming cost V 9 bases and J 2 bases, with 13 bases left between them. The CDR3 DNA follows: TGTGCCAGTCGTACCGGACTCAACACCGGGGAGCTGTTTTTT. Its translation is CASRTGLNTGELFF.

The chain employs TRBV5-1 and TRBJ1-2, with D tentatively TRBD1 (6 bases). V dropped 2 bases and J dropped 4 bases, with 15 bases sitting between them. The CDR3 totals 15 residues. Germline CDR1 SGHRS, CDR2 YFSETQ. Here the CDR3 reads CASSFGGGESYGYTF. Here the CDR3 DNA reads TGCGCCAGCAGCTTCGGGGGGGGCGAGTCCTATGGCTACACCTTC. The full variable domain, rest sourced from reference TRBV5-1 and TRBJ1-2, is KAGVTQTPRYLIKTRGQQVTLSCSPISGHRSVSWYQQTPGQGLQFLFEYFSETQRNKGNFPGRFSGRQFSNSRSEMNVSTLELGDSALYLCASSFGGGESYGYTFGSGTRLTVV.

The genes are TRBV11-2 and TRBJ2-7; possibly TRBD2 for D (6 bases). Trimming removed 6 bases at V and 7 bases at J, with 22 bases between. The CDR3 runs to 15 residues. Germline V gene sequence: CDR1 SGHAT, CDR2 FQNNGV. The CDR3 sequence: CASRSLYGTSLEQYF. CDR3 DNA sequence: TGTGCCAGCAGGTCGCTCTACGGGACTTCCCTGGAGCAGTACTTC.